This T cell receptor (beta chain) derives from a study of T cells in narcolepsy. Overall study context: Enrolled donors included narcolepsy type 1 or type 2 patients and healthy controls.

This clone was recorded only once. Its target is unknown. The CDR3 loop spans 12 amino acids. Trimming left V 9 bases short and J 8 bases short, with 16 bases between. The germline CDR1 and CDR2 sequences are LNHDA and SQIVND (reference sequence). Study-wide findings and caveats: Autoreactive HCRT-specific and TRIB2-specific clonotypes were marked in same-patient CSF-versus-blood CD4+ comparisons. In some patient and control memory CD4+ samples, autoreactive clones were absent. Autoreactive clonotypes reportedly recurred in blood of same and different patients, not controls.

Data came from immunoSEQ multiplex PCR; TCRdb stores just in-frame clones and leaves some out. The sample has around 39,000 clones, approximately 85% seen once. The rearrangement links TRBV19 to TRBJ1-2; no clear D gene. The receptor comes from a human donor with narcolepsy. Sequenced sample: CD45RA- memory CD4+ T cells from PBMCs. CDR3 protein: CARPPAGTGYTF. CDR3 in DNA: TGTGCCAGGCCCCCTGCGGGAACGGGCTACACCTTC.